The 27 T cell receptor beta chains presented below share a single source sample, sequenced in a study of Graves' ophthalmopathy and Graves' hyperthyroidism. CDR3 regions of TCR beta were amplified from RNA transcripts. First-round RT-PCR employed HTBI primers, with a second-round multiplex PCR after it. TCRdb re-derived calls from the multiplex PCR reads in MiXCR, one entry per CDR3 protein. In the table there are over 450,000 distinct CDR3 sequences, around an eighth of which are singletons. The sample consisted of blood. The receptors here all came from a woman under 40 with Graves' ophthalmopathy.

This clonotype was seen repeatedly, ten times or more. This chain connects TRBV20-1 to TRBJ1-2; D gene uncertain. V gave up 6 bases and J gave up 7 bases, with 27 bases separating them. This CDR3 comprises 16 residues. Per germline, CDR1 DFQATT and CDR2 SNEGSKA (reference sequence). CDR3 sequence: CSAHPTSGLPGSGYTF. The CDR3 nucleotides are TGCAGTGCCCATCCCACCTCGGGTCTACCCGGATCTGGCTACACCTTC.

In its sample, this clonotype was seen many times. V and J are TRBV12-3 or TRBV12-4 and TRBJ2-2, with D possibly TRBD1 on 6 matching bases. The CDR3 extends over 13 amino acids. Trimming left V 5 bases short and J 7 bases short, with 11 bases between. The CDR3 region has the DNA TGTGCCAGCAGTGCGGACAGCCACGGGGAGCTGTTTTTT. It encodes CASSADSHGELFF.

This clonotype was recorded at least ten times. The chain couples TRBV6-5 to TRBJ2-5; 9 bases align to TRBD2. The J segment lost 8 bases and the V segment lost 2 bases, leaving 6 bases of the junction unmatched. The germline V gene encodes CDR1 MNHEY and CDR2 SVGAGI. The CDR3 length is 14 residues. CDR3 sequence: CASSYVAGEGTQYF. The CDR3 nucleotides are TGTGCCAGCAGTTACGTAGCGGGAGAAGGAACCCAGTACTTC.

This sequence joins TRBV9 and TRBJ1-6, with a weak D call TRBD1 (5 bases). CDR1 is SGDLS, CDR2 YYNGEE, per germline. V was pared by 0 bases and J by 8 bases, with 12 bases between. This CDR3 has 15 residues. The DNA of the CDR3 is TGTGCCAGCAGCGTAGGATTCTCAGGGTATTCACCCCTCCACTTT. Translation gives CASSVGFSGYSPLHF. Using reference TRBV9 and TRBJ1-6 for the parts outside the CDR3, the full variable domain is DSGVTQTPKHLITATGQRVTLRCSPRSGDLSVYWYQQSLDQGLQFLIQYYNGEERAKGNILERFSAQQFPDLHSELNLSSLELGDSALYFCASSVGFSGYSPLHFGNGTRLTVT.

This clonotype was counted at least ten times. This chain links TRBV11-2 with TRBJ2-7; 12 positions agree with TRBD2. Germline V gene data show CDR1 as SGHAT and CDR2 as FQNNGV. The CDR3 runs to 18 residues. With V trimmed by 3 bases and J by 5 bases, 14 bases remained unmatched. Here the CDR3 reads CASSLTGLTSGGRHEQYF. The CDR3, as DNA: TGTGCCAGCAGCTTGACAGGGCTCACTAGCGGGGGGAGACACGAGCAGTACTTC. Full variable domain (rest looked up from reference TRBV11-2 and TRBJ2-7): EAGVAQSPRYKIIEKRQSVAFWCNPISGHATLYWYQQILGQGPKLLIQFQNNGVVDDSQLPKDRFSAERLKGVDSTLKIQPAKLEDSAVYLCASSLTGLTSGGRHEQYFGPGTRLTVT.

This clonotype was observed at least ten times. The V call is TRBV6-2 or TRBV6-3, the J call TRBJ2-7; 13 bases are a match to TRBD2. This CDR3 has 17 residues. Germline V CDR1 and CDR2: MNHEY, SVGEGT. Trimming at V came to 2 bases and at J to 0 bases, leaving 4 bases not matched to a gene. CDR3 sequence reads: CASSYGLAGAFSYEQYF. The CDR3 bases are TGTGCCAGCAGTTACGGACTAGCGGGGGCCTTCTCCTACGAGCAGTACTTC.

This clonotype showed up many times. This chain links TRBV20-1 with TRBJ1-4; TRBD1 might be the D (5 bases). The germline CDR1 and CDR2 sequences are DFQATT and SNEGSKA (reference sequence). V lost 1 base and J 6 bases, leaving 9 bases between the germline ends. The CDR3 contains 13 residues. The CDR3: CSARGLGHEKLFF. DNA for the CDR3: TGCAGTGCTAGAGGGTTGGGGCATGAAAAACTGTTTTTT.

In its sample, this clonotype was seen many times. This chain uses TRBV7-9 with TRBJ2-7; D unresolved. Germline CDR1 reads SEHNR; CDR2 reads FQNEAQ (reference sequence). Trimming left V 5 bases short and J 3 bases short, with 17 bases between. The CDR3 totals 15 residues. In nucleotides, the CDR3 is TGTGCCAGCAGCCCCCGGGCAGGACCACACTACGAGCAGTACTTC. Its translation is CASSPRAGPHYEQYF.

This clonotype was seen repeatedly, ten times or more. J is TRBJ2-5 and V is TRBV12-3 or TRBV12-4, with unresolved D. Between the trimmed V and J ends, which lost 3 bases and 4 bases, there was a span of 9 bases. The CDR3 covers 13 residues. The CDR3 DNA reads as TGTGCCAGCAGTTTTTCTGGAACAGAGACCCAGTACTTC. As protein: CASSFSGTETQYF.

The CDR3 region has the DNA TGCGCCAGCAGCCTCCGGGGGGTGGCCGGGGAGCTGTTTTTT. Translated: CASSLRGVAGELFF. The chain is built from TRBV4-1 and TRBJ2-2; TRBD2 agrees at 7 bases. J was trimmed by 6 bases and V by 4 bases; bases with no gene match: 5. This CDR3 comprises 14 residues. The germline V gene has CDR1 MGHRA and CDR2 YSYEKL.

The J gene is TRBJ1-2, the V gene TRBV30; no clear D gene. This CDR3 contains 14 residues. From germline, CDR1 is GTSNPN and CDR2 SVGIG (reference sequence). Trimming took off 5 bases at V and 2 bases at J, with 15 bases between the two ends. The CDR3 DNA reads as TGTGCCTGGGCCCCCGGGATTCGCAACTATGGCTACACCTTC. It specifies CAWAPGIRNYGYTF.

This clonotype has ten or more counts. The chain employs TRBV18 and TRBJ1-6; no reliable D call. The germline V gene has CDR1 KGHSH and CDR2 LQKENI. CDR3 length: 13 residues. V was cut by 3 bases and J by 9 bases, with 9 bases left in between. CDR3 sequence reads: CASSPTTVSPLHF. The DNA for the CDR3 is TGTGCCAGCTCACCGACAACAGTTTCACCCCTCCACTTT.

The chain has TRBV19 and TRBJ2-5; D unresolved. This CDR3 has 14 amino acids. Looked up from germline, CDR1 is LNHDA and CDR2 is SQIVND (reference sequence). Trimming stripped 5 bases from V and 3 bases from J, with 13 bases between. The CDR3 DNA sequence: TGTGCCAGTAGTTTCGGTACACGAAAAGAGACCCAGTACTTC. It codes for CASSFGTRKETQYF.

This clonotype came up many times. This chain connects TRBV7-2 to TRBJ2-5, with a possible D match to TRBD2 (5 bases). Germline V gene sequence: CDR1 SGHTA, CDR2 FQGNSA. CDR3 size: 13 residues. Deletions cut 4 bases from V and 5 bases from J, with 11 bases between. CDR3 sequence: CASSSRTRETQYF. The DNA for the CDR3 is TGTGCCAGCAGCTCGCGGACTCGGGAGACCCAGTACTTC.

This clonotype showed up many times. V is TRBV11-1 and J is TRBJ1-2; TRBD1 matches 9 bases. Germline values: CDR1 SGHAT, CDR2 FQDESV (reference sequence). The ends lost 5 bases at V and 4 bases at J; junction bases unmatched: 11. The CDR3 runs 16 residues. Written as DNA, the CDR3 is TGTGCCAGCAGCCCCACACCGGGACAGGGAGGCTATGGCTACACCTTC. Residues: CASSPTPGQGGYGYTF.

There are many counts of this clonotype. J is TRBJ2-2 and V is TRBV24-1; 8 bases agree with TRBD1. Germline assignment: CDR1 KGHDR and CDR2 SFDVKD. Trimming removed 1 base from V and 4 bases from J; junction bases left unmatched: 7. This CDR3 is 17 amino acids long. As DNA, the CDR3 is TGTGCCACCAGTGATTTTTCCCGGCAGGGGGCCACCGGGGAGCTGTTTTTT. Residues: CATSDFSRQGATGELFF.

V is TRBV12-3 or TRBV12-4 and J is TRBJ1-1, with TRBD1 matching over 7 bases. The CDR3 is 13 amino acids. Losses at the gene ends were 7 bases for V and 3 bases for J; bases not matched to a gene: 5. The CDR3, as DNA: TGTGCCAGCACCCGGGACAGTCACACTGAAGCTTTCTTT. Amino acids: CASTRDSHTEAFF.

This clonotype was counted at least ten times. The V and J genes are TRBV30 and TRBJ2-5; 11 positions agree with TRBD2. Germline CDR1 is GTSNPN and CDR2 is SVGIG (reference sequence). V lost 1 base, J lost 5 bases, and 6 bases stayed unmatched. There are 15 residues in the CDR3. As DNA, the CDR3 is TGTGCCTGGAGTGGTAGCGGGAGGGCCAGTGAGACCCAGTACTTC. It translates to CAWSGSGRASETQYF.

This clonotype came up many times. V gene TRBV6-1 combines with J gene TRBJ2-7; 9 bases are a match to TRBD2. The CDR3 is 14 amino acids. The germline V gene has CDR1 MNHNS and CDR2 SASEGT. Trimming at V came to 8 bases and at J to 0 bases, leaving 5 bases not matched to a gene. This chain's CDR3 is CASGPLAGSYEQYF. The CDR3 coding sequence is TGTGCCAGCGGACCACTAGCGGGCTCCTACGAGCAGTACTTC.

This clonotype was seen repeatedly, ten times or more. This chain connects TRBV12-3 or TRBV12-4 to TRBJ1-5; D call uncertain. V lost 6 bases to trimming and J lost 4 bases, with 16 bases between them. This CDR3 spans 15 amino acids. CDR3 region: CASRPTGVLNQPQHF. The DNA of the CDR3 is TGTGCCAGCAGGCCAACTGGGGTCTTAAATCAGCCCCAGCATTTT.

This clonotype was seen ten or more times. This chain joins TRBV30 and TRBJ2-7; D tentatively reads TRBD1 or TRBD2 (6 bases each). Between the trimmed V and J ends, which lost 0 bases and 5 bases, there was a span of 14 bases. This CDR3 spans 14 amino acids. Germline lookup yields CDR1 GTSNPN and CDR2 SVGIG (reference sequence). In nucleotides, the CDR3 is TGTGCCTGGAGTGTAAGGGGGGTGTCCCACGAGCAGTACTTC. Protein product: CAWSVRGVSHEQYF.

This clonotype was detected only once. The chain links TRBV11-2 to TRBJ2-5; D gene uncertain. Germline-derived CDR1 and CDR2 are SGHAT and FQNNGV. The CDR3 is made up of 18 amino acids. V was pared by 2 bases and J by 0 bases, with 19 bases between. The CDR3 here is CASSLYRVQRTYQETQYF. The DNA of the CDR3 is TGTGCCAGCAGCTTATATCGGGTACAACGAACATACCAAGAGACCCAGTACTTC.

This clonotype was picked up many times. As DNA, the CDR3 is TGTGCCAGCAGTGCCTACGATAGGGGCGAGCAGTACTTC. This translates into CASSAYDRGEQYF. The chain recombines TRBV6-2 or TRBV6-3 with TRBJ2-7; tentatively, D is TRBD1 (5 bases). The V gene's germline CDR1 is MNHEY and CDR2 SVGEGT. V was clipped by 5 bases and J by 6 bases, with 14 bases between them. The length of the CDR3 is 13 residues.

This clonotype was seen ten or more times. The V gene is TRBV6-5, the J gene TRBJ2-7; a weak D match, TRBD1 (6 bases). CDR1 MNHEY and CDR2 SVGAGI come from the germline V gene. V was clipped by 5 bases and J by 4 bases, with 12 bases between them. This CDR3 has 13 amino acids. The CDR3 protein is CASSHLGGYEQYF. CDR3 coding DNA: TGTGCCAGCAGTCATCTAGGGGGTTACGAGCAGTACTTC.

This clonotype was seen more than once but under ten times. The chain links TRBV30 to TRBJ1-5; D is undetermined. V lost 2 bases to trimming and J lost 0 bases, with 8 bases between them. The CDR3 extends over 14 amino acids. From germline, CDR1 is GTSNPN and CDR2 SVGIG (reference sequence). CDR3 residues: CAWSRGHSNQPQHF. In DNA, the CDR3 is TGTGCCTGGAGTAGAGGGCATAGCAATCAGCCCCAGCATTTT.

This clonotype was recorded at least ten times. This sequence joins TRBV13 and TRBJ1-1, with D tentatively TRBD1 (6 bases). V was shortened by 6 bases and J by 6 bases, with 11 bases between the two germline ends. Germline-derived CDR1 and CDR2 are PRHDT and FYEKMQ (reference sequence). This CDR3 has 12 amino acids. DNA of the CDR3: TGTGCCAGCAGTTGGGGGGCGGCTGAAGCTTTCTTT. Translating gives CASSWGAAEAFF.

This clonotype appeared many times. The V and J genes are TRBV28 and TRBJ1-2; 10 positions agree with TRBD1. V lost 2 bases to trimming and J lost 4 bases; unmatched junction nucleotides: 4. The length of the CDR3 is 15 residues. Germline loops: CDR1 MDHEN, CDR2 SYDVKM. The CDR3 DNA is TGTGCCAGCAGTTTAGTAGGACAGGGGGTCTATGGCTACACCTTC. Residues: CASSLVGQGVYGYTF.